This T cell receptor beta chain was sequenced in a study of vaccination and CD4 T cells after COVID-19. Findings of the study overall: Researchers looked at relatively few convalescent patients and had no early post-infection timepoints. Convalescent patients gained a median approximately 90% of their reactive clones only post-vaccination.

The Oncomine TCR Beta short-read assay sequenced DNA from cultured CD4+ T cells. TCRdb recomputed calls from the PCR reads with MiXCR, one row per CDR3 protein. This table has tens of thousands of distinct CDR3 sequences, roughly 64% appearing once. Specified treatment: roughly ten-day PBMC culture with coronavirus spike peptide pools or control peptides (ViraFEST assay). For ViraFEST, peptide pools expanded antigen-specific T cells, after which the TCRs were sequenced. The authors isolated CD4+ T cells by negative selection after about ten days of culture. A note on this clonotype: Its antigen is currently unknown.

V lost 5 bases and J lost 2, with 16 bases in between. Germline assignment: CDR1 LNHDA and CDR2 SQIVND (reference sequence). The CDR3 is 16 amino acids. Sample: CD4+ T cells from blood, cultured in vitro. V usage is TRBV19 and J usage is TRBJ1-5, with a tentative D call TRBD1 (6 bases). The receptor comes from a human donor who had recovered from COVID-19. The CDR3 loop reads CASSPGHRGGNQPQHF. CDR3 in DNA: TGTGCCAGTAGTCCGGGACATCGAGGGGGCAATCAGCCCCAGCATTTT.